The next 30 T cell receptor beta chains were all read from a single sample in a study of cytomegalovirus exposure and HLA in healthy donors (dated by TCRdb to 2017 to 2019). The library was obtained by the immunoSEQ multiplex PCR assay. A mixture of 60 forward primers for TCR Vbeta segments and 13 reverse primers for TCR Jbeta segments was used in the multiplex PCR. TCRdb carries this immuneACCESS record with in-frame sequences only. Its versions omit some clonotypes, under half of them owing to an unresolved V gene in the studies checked, with the rest unexplained. Within this sample are around 100,000 clones, with roughly 68% of them counted one time only. The ten largest clonotypes hold about 2.2% of the sample. The sample comprised PBMCs. Every receptor here comes from a woman in her 30s in good health and CMV-seronegative.

This chain joins TRBV30 and TRBJ1-2; a possible D gene is TRBD1 (5 bases). The CDR3 loop spans 14 amino acids. The germline V gene encodes CDR1 GTSNPN and CDR2 SVGIG (reference sequence). With 0 bases removed from V and 7 bases from J, the gap between germline ends came to 15 bases. The DNA of the CDR3 is TGTGCCTGGAGTGTAAGCGGGACGTCCCCTGGCTACACCTTC. It yields the protein CAWSVSGTSPGYTF.

The rearrangement joins TRBV6-5 to TRBJ2-7; 7 bases are a match to TRBD2. Looked up from germline, CDR1 is MNHEY and CDR2 is SVGAGI. The CDR3 runs to 14 residues. Trimming cost V 7 bases and J 1 base; bases outside gene matches: 7. The CDR3, as DNA: TGTGCCAGCAATCCTAGCGGCTCGTCCTACGAGCAGTACTTC. Translation gives CASNPSGSSYEQYF.

The chain employs TRBV9 and TRBJ2-4; maybe TRBD2 (6 bases). In germline, CDR1 is SGDLS, CDR2 YYNGEE. The CDR3 is 15 amino acids. Trimming took 6 bases from V and 4 from J, leaving 17 bases between them. The CDR3 DNA follows: TGTGCCAGCAAGAGTCGCGGGACCAGGAAAAACATTCAGTACTTC. The encoded protein is CASKSRGTRKNIQYF.

This rearrangement joins TRBV27 to TRBJ2-1, with a tentative D call TRBD2 (6 bases). V was clipped by 2 bases and J by 6 bases, with 11 bases between them. CDR1 is MNHEY, CDR2 SMNVEV, per germline (reference sequence). The CDR3 totals 14 residues. The CDR3 DNA reads TGTGCCAGCAGTTTAGGCGGGGCAACCAATGAGCAGTTCTTC. Translated: CASSLGGATNEQFF.

This chain joins TRBV28 and TRBJ2-4; no clear D. The length of the CDR3 is 11 residues. CDR1 and CDR2 (germline): MDHEN, SYDVKM. With 5 bases removed from V and 8 bases from J, the gap between germline ends came to 7 bases. The CDR3 coding sequence is TGTGCCAGCAGTCCCCGGGACATTCAGTACTTC. Encoded protein: CASSPRDIQYF.

CDR3: CASSLIESEQYF. The DNA of the CDR3 is TGCGCCAGCAGCTTGATAGAAAGCGAGCAGTACTTC. The chain couples TRBV5-1 to TRBJ2-7; unclear D gene. Trimming took 1 base from V and 6 from J, leaving 8 bases between them. Germline V gene lookup returns CDR1 SGHRS and CDR2 YFSETQ. The CDR3 has 12 amino acids.

The rearrangement links TRBV6-5 to TRBJ1-2; the D is unclear. This CDR3 is 14 amino acids long. The germline gives CDR1 MNHEY, CDR2 SVGAGI. Between the trimmed V and J ends, which lost 2 bases and 1 base, there was a span of 8 bases. CDR3 DNA: TGTGCCAGCAGTTACGGAGCCGATAACTATGGCTACACCTTC. This gives the protein CASSYGADNYGYTF.

V usage is TRBV29-1 and J usage is TRBJ1-1; D unclear. There are 12 residues in the CDR3. V was pared by 6 bases and J by 2 bases, with 10 bases between. The germline CDR1 and CDR2 sequences are SQVTM and ANQGSEA. In DNA form, the CDR3 reads TGCAGCGTGAGTGAGACAAACACTGAAGCTTTCTTT. Translated: CSVSETNTEAFF.

This clone was detected a few times. The chain employs TRBV29-1 and TRBJ2-7, with TRBD2 matching over 12 bases. The length of the CDR3 is 16 residues. V trimming: 2 bases; J trimming: 4 bases; junction bases outside the gene matches: 9. Per the germline V gene, CDR1 is SQVTM and CDR2 is ANQGSEA. The CDR3 DNA reads TGCAGCGTTGAAATCCTCCGGACTAGCGGGATTTACGAGCAGTACTTC. Translating gives CSVEILRTSGIYEQYF.

This clone was observed a few times. The V and J genes are TRBV28 and TRBJ2-2; 16 nucleotides match TRBD2. Germline V gene data show CDR1 as MDHEN and CDR2 as SYDVKM. The length of the CDR3 is 18 residues. V gave up 6 bases and J gave up 4 bases; unmatched junction bases: 8. CDR3 nucleotides: TGTGCCAGCAGGGAACCGGGACTAGCGGGAGGGGCCACCGGGGAGCTGTTTTTT. It is translated as CASREPGLAGGATGELFF. The full variable domain, completed using reference TRBV28 and TRBJ2-2, is DVKVTQSSRYLVKRTGEKVFLECVQDMDHENMFWYRQDPGLGLRLIYFSYDVKMKEKGDIPEGYSVSREKKERFSLILESASTNQTSMYLCASREPGLAGGATGELFFGEGSRLTVL.

The rearrangement uses TRBV7-2 and TRBJ2-1, with 13 nucleotides matching TRBD2. The ends lost 0 bases at V and 7 bases at J; junction bases unmatched: 6. Germline CDR1 SGHTA, CDR2 FQGNSA. The CDR3 length is 17 residues. CDR3 loop: CASSLALGLAGVNEQFF. DNA for the CDR3: TGTGCCAGCAGCTTAGCACTTGGACTAGCGGGAGTTAATGAGCAGTTCTTC.

Only a few counts were recorded for this clone. CDR3 sequence (DNA): TGTGCCATCGGTAGGGACAGCTCCTACGAGCAGTACTTC. The encoded protein is CAIGRDSSYEQYF. The chain joins TRBV10-3 to TRBJ2-7, with TRBD1 matching over 7 bases. Germline CDR1 ENHRY, CDR2 SYGVKD. Unmatched junction bases numbered 4, after V lost 8 bases and J lost 0 bases. CDR3 size: 13 residues.

This clone has a single count. The chain is built from TRBV6-5 and TRBJ1-2; D gene unclear. Germline loops: CDR1 MNHEY, CDR2 SVGAGI. The CDR3 loop spans 14 amino acids. With 5 bases removed from V and 5 bases from J, the gap between germline ends came to 15 bases. The chain's CDR3 is CASSAHRETYGYTF. As DNA, the CDR3 is TGTGCCAGCAGTGCGCACAGAGAAACGTATGGCTACACCTTC.

The V call is TRBV5-4, the J call TRBJ2-3; 11 nucleotides match TRBD2. This CDR3 spans 13 amino acids. V was clipped by 10 bases and J by 2 bases; unmatched bases: 3. The germline CDR1 and CDR2 sequences are SGHNT and YYREEE (reference sequence). For the CDR3, the DNA is TGTGCCCAGACTAGCGGGGACACAGATACGCAGTATTTT. It encodes CAQTSGDTDTQYF.

The chain joins TRBV13 to TRBJ2-7; 12 bases are shared with TRBD2. The J segment lost 6 bases and the V segment lost 5 bases, leaving 5 bases of the junction unmatched. Per germline, CDR1 PRHDT and CDR2 FYEKMQ (reference sequence). The CDR3 runs 14 residues. CDR3 residues: CASSLAGGPIEQYF. The CDR3 DNA sequence: TGTGCCAGCAGCCTAGCGGGAGGGCCAATCGAGCAGTACTTC.

This clone appeared a single time. J is TRBJ2-7 and V is TRBV2, with 9 bases lining up with TRBD1. V dropped 5 bases and J dropped 6; count of bases not matched to a gene: 8. CDR1 is SNHLY and CDR2 is FYNNEI in the germline V gene. This CDR3 comprises 14 residues. The CDR3 sequence is CASSRTGDAGEQYF. CDR3 DNA sequence: TGTGCCAGCAGTCGGACAGGGGACGCGGGCGAGCAGTACTTC. The full variable domain, with the rest looked up from reference TRBV2 and TRBJ2-7, is EPEVTQTPSHQVTQMGQEVILRCVPISNHLYFYWYRQILGQKVEFLVSFYNNEISEKSEIFDDQFSVERPDGSNFTLKIRSTKLEDSAMYFCASSRTGDAGEQYFGPGTRLTVT.

The chain has TRBV2 and TRBJ2-6; D call uncertain. Germline CDR1 SNHLY, CDR2 FYNNEI. The CDR3 covers 16 residues. Trimming cost V 4 bases and J 0 bases, with 10 bases left between them. The CDR3 region is CASSAYILSGANVLTF. CDR3 nucleotides: TGTGCCAGCAGTGCTTACATCCTCTCTGGGGCCAACGTCCTGACTTTC.

This chain uses TRBV28 with TRBJ2-7, with a tentative D call TRBD2 (5 bases). Trimming shortened V by 6 bases and J by 0 bases, and 27 bases separated the two germline ends. The germline V gene encodes CDR1 MDHEN and CDR2 SYDVKM. The CDR3 runs to 19 residues. The CDR3 protein is CASSWPGISGGPSSYEQYF. Here the CDR3 DNA reads TGTGCCAGCAGCTGGCCCGGGATTTCTGGCGGTCCTAGCTCCTACGAGCAGTACTTC. The full variable domain, with the rest looked up from reference TRBV28 and TRBJ2-7, is DVKVTQSSRYLVKRTGEKVFLECVQDMDHENMFWYRQDPGLGLRLIYFSYDVKMKEKGDIPEGYSVSREKKERFSLILESASTNQTSMYLCASSWPGISGGPSSYEQYFGPGTRLTVT.

CDR3 amino acids: CASSRQGTNEKLFF. As DNA, the CDR3 is TGTGCCAGCAGCAGACAGGGTACTAATGAAAAACTGTTTTTT. This chain connects TRBV21-1 to TRBJ1-4; the table gives TRBD1 as D, unverified against the DNA. TRBV21-1 is shown as a pseudogene. The CDR3 spans 14 residues.

V is TRBV20-1 and J is TRBJ2-1, with D possibly matching TRBD2 (5 bases). The CDR3 spans 11 residues. V was shortened by 7 bases and J by 8 bases, with 12 bases between the two germline ends. Looked up from germline, CDR1 is DFQATT and CDR2 is SNEGSKA (reference sequence). CDR3 nucleotides: TGCAGTGAGAATACCGGGGATGAGCAGTTCTTC. Residues: CSENTGDEQFF.

This clone was recorded a few times. This chain links TRBV11-2 with TRBJ2-1; no definite D call. Looked up from germline, CDR1 is SGHAT and CDR2 is FQNNGV. The CDR3 runs 15 residues. V lost 7 bases to trimming and J lost 5 bases, with 18 bases between them. The CDR3 sequence: CASIGLSASNNEQFF. CDR3 nucleotides: TGTGCCAGCATTGGGCTTTCCGCCAGTAACAATGAGCAGTTCTTC.

This rearrangement joins TRBV23-1 to TRBJ1-6; D might be TRBD1 (6 bases). TRBV23-1 counts as an open reading frame of uncertain function. The CDR3 has 14 amino acids. The V and J ends lost 1 base and 7 bases respectively, with 8 bases between them. Here the CDR3 reads CASSQYTGNSPLHF. The CDR3 region has the DNA TGCGCCAGCAGTCAATATACAGGGAATTCACCCCTCCACTTT.

CDR3: CASSFGQGRNTIYF. DNA for the CDR3: TGTGCCAGCAGCTTCGGGCAGGGGAGAAACACCATATATTTT. The V and J genes are TRBV5-6 and TRBJ1-3, with D possibly TRBD1 on 6 matching bases. V shed 2 bases and J shed 5 bases, with 11 bases lying between them. The CDR3 totals 14 residues. Per germline, CDR1 SGHDT and CDR2 YYEEEE. The whole variable domain, filled in from reference TRBV5-6 and TRBJ1-3, reads DAGVTQSPTHLIKTRGQQVTLRCSPKSGHDTVSWYQQALGQGPQFIFQYYEEEERQRGNFPDRFSGHQFPNYSSELNVNALLLGDSALYLCASSFGQGRNTIYFGEGSWLTVV.

This chain uses TRBV7-9 with TRBJ2-5; TRBD2 aligns across 8 bases. Germline V CDR1 and CDR2: SEHNR, FQNEAQ (reference sequence). The CDR3 extends over 14 amino acids. Trimming removed 11 bases from V and 3 bases from J; junction bases left unmatched: 11. The CDR3 DNA follows: TGTGCCGGAAATCACGGGAGGGGAAAAGAGACCCAGTACTTC. Residues: CAGNHGRGKETQYF.

This chain links TRBV5-1 with TRBJ2-7; 12 nucleotides agree with TRBD1. This CDR3 is built from 15 residues. CDR1 is SGHRS and CDR2 is YFSETQ in the germline V gene. V trimming: 3 bases; J trimming: 6 bases; junction bases outside the gene matches: 7. The chain's CDR3 is CASSSEGQGAREQYF. The CDR3 nucleotides read TGCGCCAGCAGCTCGGAGGGACAGGGGGCCCGCGAGCAGTACTTC.

The chain links TRBV19 to TRBJ1-2; 7 positions agree with TRBD1. This CDR3 has 16 amino acids. V lost 5 bases, J lost 6 bases, and 15 bases stayed unmatched. CDR1 is LNHDA and CDR2 is SQIVND in the germline V gene (reference sequence). The CDR3 nucleotides are TGTGCCAGTAGTTTCTGGGACCAGGGGGATTTTAATGGCTACACCTTC. Translating it yields CASSFWDQGDFNGYTF.

The chain uses TRBV11-2 and TRBJ2-7; TRBD2 agrees at 14 bases. CDR3 length: 15 residues. CDR1 is SGHAT and CDR2 is FQNNGV in the germline V gene. The V segment lost 3 bases and the J segment 6 bases; nucleotides outside the gene matches: 4. For the CDR3, the DNA is TGTGCCAGCAGCTTCGGGACTAGCGGGAGTGGCGAGCAGTACTTC. Amino acid sequence: CASSFGTSGSGEQYF.

The chain couples TRBV30 to TRBJ2-1; 13 bases fit TRBD2. The CDR3 consists of 16 residues. With V trimmed by 7 bases and J by 8 bases, 14 bases remained unmatched. Per the germline V gene, CDR1 is GTSNPN and CDR2 is SVGIG (reference sequence). The CDR3, as DNA: TGTGCCTCGACCGGGACTAGCGGGACATTTGGGGATGAGCAGTTCTTC. Residues: CASTGTSGTFGDEQFF.

Concerning this clone: The sample carries other DNA sequences with the same CDR3. The chain recombines TRBV4-1 with TRBJ2-5; the D is unclear. This CDR3 is built from 14 residues. V lost 2 bases, J lost 5 bases, and 12 bases lay in between. The V gene's germline CDR1 is MGHRA and CDR2 YSYEKL. The CDR3 spells CASSQTAGRETQYF. DNA for the CDR3: TGCGCCAGCAGCCAAACTGCAGGTCGGGAGACCCAGTACTTC.

This chain joins TRBV2 and TRBJ2-2; 8 bases line up with TRBD2. This CDR3 contains 15 residues. In germline, CDR1 is SNHLY, CDR2 FYNNEI. Germline trimming cut 3 bases from V and 6 bases from J; bases unmatched to any gene: 6. The CDR3 spells CASSELSSGSGELFF. The CDR3 region has the DNA TGTGCCAGCAGTGAGCTTTCTAGCGGGTCCGGGGAGCTGTTTTTT.